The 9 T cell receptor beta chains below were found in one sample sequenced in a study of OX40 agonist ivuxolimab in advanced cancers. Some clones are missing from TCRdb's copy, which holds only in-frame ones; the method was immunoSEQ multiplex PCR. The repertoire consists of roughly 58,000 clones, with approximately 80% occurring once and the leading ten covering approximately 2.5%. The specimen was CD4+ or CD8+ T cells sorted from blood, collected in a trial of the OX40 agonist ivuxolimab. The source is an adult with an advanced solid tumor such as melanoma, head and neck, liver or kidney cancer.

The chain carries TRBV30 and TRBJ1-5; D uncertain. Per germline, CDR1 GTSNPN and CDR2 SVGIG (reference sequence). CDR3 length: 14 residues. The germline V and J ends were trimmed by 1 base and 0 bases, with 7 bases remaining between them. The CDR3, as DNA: TGTGCCTGGAGTGGGGTCTATAGCAATCAGCCCCAGCATTTT. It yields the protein CAWSGVYSNQPQHF.

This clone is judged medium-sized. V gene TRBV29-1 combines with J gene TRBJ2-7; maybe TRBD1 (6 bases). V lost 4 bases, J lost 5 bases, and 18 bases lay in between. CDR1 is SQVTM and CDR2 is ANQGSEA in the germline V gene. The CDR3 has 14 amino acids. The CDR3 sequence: CSVVLGQHINEQYF. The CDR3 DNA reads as TGCAGCGTTGTCCTTGGACAGCATATTAACGAGCAGTACTTC.

CDR3 residues: CASSSAPGTGRTYEQYF. The CDR3 DNA follows: TGTGCCAGCAGCTCCGCACCCGGGACAGGGCGGACCTACGAGCAGTACTTC. The chain joins TRBV7-2 to TRBJ2-7; 9 bases are a match to TRBD1. This CDR3 spans 17 amino acids. With V trimmed by 4 bases and J by 2 bases, 12 bases remained unmatched. Per germline, CDR1 SGHTA and CDR2 FQGNSA.

CDR3 coding DNA: TGTGCCAAACCGGGCCCCGAAGCCTACGAGCAGTACTTC. Amino acids: CAKPGPEAYEQYF. V and J are TRBV19 and TRBJ2-7, with D uncertain. Germline CDR1 is LNHDA and CDR2 is SQIVND (reference sequence). V lost 10 bases and J lost 2, with 15 bases in between. This CDR3 region has 13 residues.

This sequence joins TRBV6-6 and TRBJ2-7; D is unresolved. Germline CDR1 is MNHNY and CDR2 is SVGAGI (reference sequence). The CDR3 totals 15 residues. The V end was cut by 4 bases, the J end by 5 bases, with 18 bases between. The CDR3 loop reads CASSSQGRYVDEQYF. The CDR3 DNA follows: TGTGCCAGCAGTTCCCAAGGCAGGTATGTCGACGAGCAGTACTTC.

The CDR3 is CASSRGLGTYEQYF. The CDR3 region has the DNA TGTGCCAGCAGCCGGGGACTAGGCACCTACGAGCAGTACTTC. The V and J genes are TRBV7-9 and TRBJ2-7; 8 bases agree with TRBD2. Germline V gene data show CDR1 as SEHNR and CDR2 as FQNEAQ (reference sequence). The CDR3 is 14 amino acids. V lost 5 bases, J lost 2 bases, and 5 bases stayed unmatched.

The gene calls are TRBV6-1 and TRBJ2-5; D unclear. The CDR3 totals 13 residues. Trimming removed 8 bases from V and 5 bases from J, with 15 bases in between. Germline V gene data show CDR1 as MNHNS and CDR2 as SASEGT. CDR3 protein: CASSSWVVETQYF. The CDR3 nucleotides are TGTGCCAGCTCCTCATGGGTAGTTGAGACCCAGTACTTC.

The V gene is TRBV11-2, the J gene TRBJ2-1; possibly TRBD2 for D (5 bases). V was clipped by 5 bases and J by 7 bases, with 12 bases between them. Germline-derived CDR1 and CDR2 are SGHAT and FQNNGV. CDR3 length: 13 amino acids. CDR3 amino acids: CASSADPGNEQFF. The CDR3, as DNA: TGTGCCAGCAGCGCGGACCCGGGGAATGAGCAGTTCTTC.

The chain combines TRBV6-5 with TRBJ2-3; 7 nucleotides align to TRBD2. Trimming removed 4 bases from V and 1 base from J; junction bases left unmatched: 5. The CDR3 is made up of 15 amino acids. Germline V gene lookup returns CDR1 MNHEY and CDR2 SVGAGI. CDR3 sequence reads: CASSSTSARTDTQYF. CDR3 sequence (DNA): TGTGCCAGCAGTTCCACTAGCGCTCGCACAGATACGCAGTATTTT.